The 2 T cell receptor beta chains reported below all come from one sample, sequenced in a study of T cell responses to AZD1222 COVID-19 vaccine (TCRdb year 2021). Library generation was performed with the immunoSEQ multiplex PCR assay. TCRdb took this table from immuneACCESS and kept in-frame rearrangements with V and J called. Such tables lack part of the clones; where checked against another copy, unresolved V genes explain under half of the gap, and the rest is unexplained. In all, the sample holds some 84,000 clones, and approximately 88% of those were seen once. Approximately 15% of the sample is in the top ten clones. The sample's time point label, in plain terms: baseline before first vaccination. Specimen: peripheral blood, collected on day 0 of AZD1222 vaccination. The origin of the receptors is an adult in good health.

Here the CDR3 DNA reads TGTGCCAGTAAGAAAGAGGTGCCGGGCACTGAAGCTTTCTTT. It yields the protein CASKKEVPGTEAFF. The chain combines TRBV19 with TRBJ1-1; D gene uncertain. This CDR3 is 14 amino acids long. The V gene lost 7 bases and the J gene lost 4 bases, with 16 bases spanning the gap. Germline CDR1 is LNHDA and CDR2 is SQIVND (reference sequence). Supplemented by reference TRBV19 and TRBJ1-1, the full variable domain reads DGGITQSPKYLFRKEGQNVTLSCEQNLNHDAMYWYRQDPGQGLRLIYYSQIVNDFQKGDIAEGYSVSREKKESFPLTVTSAQKNPTAFYLCASKKEVPGTEAFFGQGTRLTVV.

This chain uses TRBV5-4 with TRBJ1-6; 8 nucleotides align to TRBD1. V shed 4 bases, J shed 7 bases, and the junction held 4 bases outside the gene matches. From germline, CDR1 is SGHNT and CDR2 YYREEE (reference sequence). The CDR3 spans 14 residues. This chain's CDR3 is CASSIQGENSPLHF. The CDR3 bases are TGTGCCAGCAGCATACAGGGGGAGAATTCACCCCTCCACTTT. The whole variable domain, filled in from reference TRBV5-4 and TRBJ1-6, reads ETGVTQSPTHLIKTRGQQVTLRCSSQSGHNTVSWYQQALGQGPQFIFQYYREEENGRGNFPPRFSGLQFPNYSSELNVNALELDDSALYLCASSIQGENSPLHFGNGTRLTVT.